This TCR beta chain was sequenced for a study of blood T cell repertoires in COVID-19. Study information: Specimens from acute and convalescent COVID-19 originated in the United States, Italy and Spain. T cells, B-cell-depleted T cells, or PBMCs supplied cDNA or gDNA.

CDR3 size: 13 residues. The germline gives CDR1 LGHNA, CDR2 YNFKEQ. V lost 2 bases, J lost 4 bases, and 7 bases lay in between. In the authors' workflow: Reference gene primer amplification yielded estimated nucleated cell counts. The method was immunoSEQ multiplex PCR; TCRdb's version includes in-frame clones alone and lacks a portion of them. V, J and clone size are taken as reported in that table, and D and trimming were inferred from the DNA itself. The profile shows 56,000 or so clones, more than 85% of them singletons. This clone occurred once. The clonotype was recovered from a man aged 45-65 years with active COVID-19. This chain connects TRBV4-2 to TRBJ2-3; D may be TRBD1 (6 bases). Sequences were obtained from peripheral blood. Here the CDR3 reads CASSQNRADTQYF. The CDR3 coding sequence is TGTGCCAGCAGCCAAAACAGGGCAGATACGCAGTATTTT.